The subject of this entry is one TCR beta chain. Its target is unknown. Just one base apart from a much larger clone, this may be a read error. Breast cancer patients provided tissue from their axillary draining lymph nodes. These data originate in a study of breast tumors, draining lymph nodes, adjacent tissues. V dropped 3 bases and J dropped 4; count of bases not matched to a gene: 18. This CDR3 comprises 19 residues. TCRdb itself ran the multiplex PCR reads through MiXCR, one entry per CDR3 protein. Found here are about 200,000 distinct CDR3 sequences, around 33% of them singletons; the top ten hold approximately 4.3%. General study points: Tumor TCR diversity was below lymph nodes but above nontumor tissue. The lymph node origin of tumor T cells was framed as consistent with a hypothesis, not demonstrated.

The TCR comes from a female donor with breast cancer. Some clones in this sample may be carry-over from other donors' samples. Sequenced input: axillary lymph node tissue. The chain uses TRBV12-3 or TRBV12-4 and TRBJ2-1; 7 nucleotides agree with TRBD1. CDR3 sequence: CASSFRGFASQSRYNEQFF. CDR3 nucleotides: TGTGCCAGCAGTTTCAGGGGGTTTGCTAGCCAAAGCAGGTACAATGAGCAGTTCTTC.